The 30 T cell receptor beta chains reported below all come from one sample, sequenced in a study of cytomegalovirus exposure and HLA in healthy donors. Vbeta (60) and Jbeta (13) primers were used in the PCR. Sequencing was performed with immunoSEQ multiplex PCR; in TCRdb, only in-frame clones are kept and a portion is missing. This sample has 150,000 to 250,000 clones, with 75% to 85% found just once. The sequenced material came from PBMCs. These receptors all stem from a woman in her fifties or sixties in good health and CMV-seropositive.

The chain couples TRBV7-3 to TRBJ1-1, with TRBD1 matching 7 bases. The length of the CDR3 is 13 residues. Per germline, CDR1 SGHTA and CDR2 FQGTGA. V lost 4 bases, J lost 4 bases, and 3 bases stayed unmatched. CDR3 sequence: CASSSQGGTEAFF. The CDR3 bases are TGTGCCAGCAGCTCTCAGGGGGGCACTGAAGCTTTCTTT.

The chain couples TRBV2 to TRBJ2-5; the match to TRBD1 covers 9 bases. V gave up 4 bases and J gave up 3 bases; unmatched junction bases: 6. This CDR3 region has 15 residues. CDR1 SNHLY and CDR2 FYNNEI come from the germline V gene. The CDR3 nucleotides read TGTGCCAGCAGTGCTCCGGGACAGGGCGAAGAGACCCAGTACTTC. It is translated as CASSAPGQGEETQYF.

The chain combines TRBV2 with TRBJ1-4; no firm D call. Looked up from germline, CDR1 is SNHLY and CDR2 is FYNNEI. Trimming pared 7 bases from V and 10 bases from J, leaving 13 bases between. This CDR3 is 12 amino acids long. The chain's CDR3 is CASNSPPGKLFF. CDR3 bases: TGTGCCAGCAACTCCCCTCCGGGAAAACTGTTTTTT.

The CDR3 is CASSSSTDGANVLTF. The CDR3 nucleotides read TGTGCCAGCAGCTCATCGACAGATGGGGCCAACGTCCTGACTTTC. The V and J genes are TRBV11-2 and TRBJ2-6; D possibly corresponds to TRBD1 (5 bases). Germline loops: CDR1 SGHAT, CDR2 FQNNGV. CDR3 length: 15 amino acids. Trimming took 4 bases from V and 3 from J, leaving 10 bases between them.

J is TRBJ2-5 and V is TRBV27; 14 bases are shared with TRBD2. The CDR3 covers 15 residues. Germline V CDR1 and CDR2: MNHEY, SMNVEV (reference sequence). Trimming took 7 bases from V and 5 from J; bases not matched to a gene: 6. Here the CDR3 DNA reads TGTGCCAGCAAACCGGGACTAGCGGGAGTTGAGACCCAGTACTTC. Protein: CASKPGLAGVETQYF.

The V call is TRBV18, the J call TRBJ1-4; TRBD1 matches at 9 bases. Germline CDR1 reads KGHSH; CDR2 reads LQKENI. With V trimmed by 4 bases and J by 5 bases, 5 bases remained unmatched. CDR3 length: 15 residues. This CDR3 reads CASSRTGTGNEKLFF. The CDR3 nucleotides are TGTGCCAGCTCACGTACCGGGACAGGGAATGAAAAACTGTTTTTT.

The chain combines TRBV19 with TRBJ2-1, with a possible D match to TRBD2 (5 bases). The CDR3 is made up of 15 amino acids. The germline V gene has CDR1 LNHDA and CDR2 SQIVND (reference sequence). V was shortened by 5 bases and J by 2 bases, with 13 bases between the two germline ends. DNA of the CDR3: TGTGCCAGTAGTGATTTCACCGGGGCCTACAATGAGCAGTTCTTC. It encodes CASSDFTGAYNEQFF.

The chain employs TRBV9 and TRBJ2-2; TRBD1 agrees at 8 bases. The germline CDR1 and CDR2 sequences are SGDLS and YYNGEE. J was trimmed by 1 base and V by 2 bases; bases with no gene match: 1. The length of the CDR3 is 15 residues. The CDR3 sequence: CASSVTGVNTGELFF. CDR3 coding DNA: TGTGCCAGCAGCGTGACAGGGGTGAACACCGGGGAGCTGTTTTTT.

CDR3 in DNA: TGTGCCAGCAGCTTAGCCAGGGGGCCCAGCTACGAGCAGTACTTC. This codes for CASSLARGPSYEQYF. The chain joins TRBV7-9 to TRBJ2-7, with TRBD1 identical over 8 bases. The CDR3 spans 15 residues. After removal of 0 bases from V and 3 bases from J, the junction contained 4 bases not matched to a gene. Per the germline V gene, CDR1 is SEHNR and CDR2 is FQNEAQ (reference sequence).

The rearrangement uses TRBV2 and TRBJ2-3, with D perhaps matching TRBD1 (6 bases). V was pared by 10 bases and J by 5 bases, with 10 bases between. Germline lookup yields CDR1 SNHLY and CDR2 FYNNEI. The CDR3 covers 11 residues. CDR3 sequence: CATRGGDTQYF. The CDR3 bases are TGTGCCACCCGAGGGGGAGATACGCAGTATTTT.

The chain combines TRBV7-6 with TRBJ2-1; 7 bases fit TRBD2. Unmatched junction bases numbered 10, after V lost 0 bases and J lost 8 bases. The length of the CDR3 is 16 residues. Germline CDR1 and CDR2: SGHVS and FNYEAQ. CDR3 in amino acids: CASSLASNGRPDEQFF. The CDR3, as DNA: TGTGCCAGCAGCTTAGCTTCCAACGGGAGGCCCGATGAGCAGTTCTTC.

For the CDR3, the DNA is TGCGCCAGCAGCTTAGTAGCGGAGTACAATGAGCAGTTCTTC. Protein: CASSLVAEYNEQFF. This chain uses TRBV5-1 with TRBJ2-1; tentatively, D is TRBD2 (6 bases). The CDR3 is made up of 14 amino acids. CDR1 SGHRS and CDR2 YFSETQ come from the germline V gene. Trimming stripped 2 bases from V and 4 bases from J, with 10 bases between.

In its sample, this clone was seen a few times. This chain joins TRBV6-1 and TRBJ2-1; 7 nucleotides line up with TRBD1. Losses at the gene ends were 4 bases for V and 9 bases for J; bases not matched to a gene: 9. Germline V gene lookup returns CDR1 MNHNS and CDR2 SASEGT. The length of the CDR3 is 14 residues. CDR3 in DNA: TGTGCCAGCAGTGCCGGACAGGCCGGTGGTGAGCAGTTCTTC. Translation: CASSAGQAGGEQFF.

V and J are TRBV7-2 and TRBJ2-7; tentative D call: TRBD1 (6 bases). Germline CDR1 reads SGHTA; CDR2 reads FQGNSA. The CDR3 is 13 amino acids. Deletions cut 3 bases from V and 4 bases from J, with 10 bases between. The DNA for the CDR3 is TGTGCCAGCAGCTTCGGACAGAAGTACGAGCAGTACTTC. It yields the protein CASSFGQKYEQYF.

V and J are TRBV12-1 and TRBJ2-7; the table gives TRBD2 as D, unverified against the DNA. TRBV12-1 is a pseudogene locus. This CDR3 spans 15 amino acids. The CDR3 DNA is TGTGCCAGCAGCTTAGGACTAGTCCTCTCCTACGAGCAGTACTTC. Encoded protein: CASSLGLVLSYEQYF.

V is TRBV11-2 and J is TRBJ1-2, with 8 bases identical to TRBD1. CDR1 and CDR2 (germline): SGHAT, FQNNGV. The CDR3 is made up of 16 amino acids. The J segment lost 8 bases and the V segment lost 2 bases, leaving 13 bases of the junction unmatched. The CDR3 bases are TGTGCCAGCAGCTTACGACTGGGGCAGGGGGCTGGCGGCTACACCTTC. Protein sequence: CASSLRLGQGAGGYTF.

This clone was recorded a few times. V usage is TRBV6-5 and J usage is TRBJ2-5; D is uncertain. The CDR3 sequence is 15 residues long. The germline V gene has CDR1 MNHEY and CDR2 SVGAGI. V was shortened by 2 bases and J by 4 bases, with 14 bases between the two germline ends. The CDR3, as DNA: TGTGCCAGCAGTTACCGCCCAGGTCTGGGAGAGACCCAGTACTTC. Amino acids: CASSYRPGLGETQYF.

This clone was recorded a few times. The V and J genes are TRBV6-5 and TRBJ2-7; 9 nucleotides align to TRBD1. Germline V gene sequence: CDR1 MNHEY, CDR2 SVGAGI. This CDR3 has 15 amino acids. Trimming removed 2 bases from V and 2 bases from J; junction bases left unmatched: 4. The CDR3 coding sequence is TGTGCCAGCAGTTACAAGGGACAGGGTCCCTACGAGCAGTACTTC. Translation gives CASSYKGQGPYEQYF.

The chain is built from TRBV29-1 and TRBJ2-1; tentatively, D is TRBD1 (6 bases). V dropped 7 bases and J dropped 4 bases, with 11 bases sitting between them. The CDR3 has 12 residues. Germline-derived CDR1 and CDR2 are SQVTM and ANQGSEA. CDR3 residues: CSARTAYNEQFF. The DNA of the CDR3 is TGCAGCGCGCGGACAGCGTACAATGAGCAGTTCTTC.

The chain combines TRBV28 with TRBJ2-2; TRBD2 matches 15 bases. The junction had 17 bases not matched to a gene; V was cut back by 5 bases and J by 4 bases. Germline CDR1 is MDHEN and CDR2 is SYDVKM. CDR3 length equals 21 residues. CDR3 sequence: CASSPQTTGLAGGLRTGELFF. The CDR3 DNA follows: TGTGCCAGCAGTCCTCAAACCACCGGACTAGCGGGGGGGTTGCGCACCGGGGAGCTGTTTTTT.

The chain recombines TRBV6-6 with TRBJ2-7; 9 bases are shared with TRBD2. Germline trimming cut 0 bases from V and 4 bases from J; bases unmatched to any gene: 4. CDR1 is MNHNY and CDR2 is SVGAGI in the germline V gene (reference sequence). The CDR3 consists of 15 residues. CDR3 DNA sequence: TGTGCCAGCAGTTACTCGAGCCTAGCGGGGTACGAGCAGTACTTC. This sequence encodes CASSYSSLAGYEQYF.

This chain joins TRBV18 and TRBJ1-5, with D possibly matching TRBD1 (5 bases). The CDR3 length is 14 residues. CDR1 and CDR2 from the germline V gene are KGHSH and LQKENI. V lost 2 bases and J lost 8, with 13 bases in between. As DNA, the CDR3 is TGTGCCAGCTCACCAGTCAGGGAAAGGGAGCCCCAGCATTTT. This translates into CASSPVREREPQHF.

The chain employs TRBV18 and TRBJ2-5; 8 nucleotides line up with TRBD1. V lost 4 bases, J lost 4 bases, and 11 bases stayed unmatched. The germline V gene has CDR1 KGHSH and CDR2 LQKENI. There are 16 residues in the CDR3. The CDR3 nucleotides are TGTGCCAGCTCACAAGACGTGACAGGGGTGGGAGAGACCCAGTACTTC. It translates to CASSQDVTGVGETQYF.

The rearrangement links TRBV19 to TRBJ1-3, with TRBD1 matching over 9 bases. J was trimmed by 2 bases and V by 10 bases; bases with no gene match: 9. The CDR3 extends over 15 amino acids. Germline CDR1 and CDR2: LNHDA and SQIVND (reference sequence). For the CDR3, the DNA is TGTGCCACAGAGGACAGGGGCTTTACTGGAAACACCATATATTTT. It translates to CATEDRGFTGNTIYF. Full variable domain (remainder filled in from reference TRBV19 and TRBJ1-3): DGGITQSPKYLFRKEGQNVTLSCEQNLNHDAMYWYRQDPGQGLRLIYYSQIVNDFQKGDIAEGYSVSREKKESFPLTVTSAQKNPTAFYLCATEDRGFTGNTIYFGEGSWLTVV.

V is TRBV6-4 and J is TRBJ2-1; no firm D call. V was clipped by 2 bases and J by 0 bases, with 11 bases between them. The CDR3 sequence is 16 residues long. Germline-derived CDR1 and CDR2 are MRHNA and SNTAGT. CDR3 protein: CASSDPSRSSYNEQFF. CDR3 DNA sequence: TGTGCCAGCAGTGACCCGAGCCGGAGCTCCTACAATGAGCAGTTCTTC.

The chain is built from TRBV28 and TRBJ2-1; 9 bases line up with TRBD1. J was trimmed by 6 bases and V by 6 bases; bases with no gene match: 12. The CDR3 is 16 residues long. Per germline, CDR1 MDHEN and CDR2 SYDVKM. The CDR3 loop reads CASRVLGQGKVNEQFF. The CDR3 region has the DNA TGTGCCAGCAGGGTGCTGGGACAGGGAAAGGTCAATGAGCAGTTCTTC. The variable domain in full, completed from reference TRBV28 and TRBJ2-1, reads DVKVTQSSRYLVKRTGEKVFLECVQDMDHENMFWYRQDPGLGLRLIYFSYDVKMKEKGDIPEGYSVSREKKERFSLILESASTNQTSMYLCASRVLGQGKVNEQFFGPGTRLTVL.

This clone was counted at least ten times. V gene TRBV5-1 combines with J gene TRBJ2-6, with D unclear. The V and J ends lost 1 base and 0 bases respectively, with 5 bases between them. CDR3 size: 15 residues. Per germline, CDR1 SGHRS and CDR2 YFSETQ. For the CDR3, the DNA is TGCGCCAGCAGCTTGTCCCTCTCTGGGGCCAACGTCCTGACTTTC. Protein product: CASSLSLSGANVLTF. Based on the CDR3 plus reference TRBV5-1 and TRBJ2-6, the full variable domain is KAGVTQTPRYLIKTRGQQVTLSCSPISGHRSVSWYQQTPGQGLQFLFEYFSETQRNKGNFPGRFSGRQFSNSRSEMNVSTLELGDSALYLCASSLSLSGANVLTFGAGSRLTVL.

The J gene is TRBJ2-2, the V gene TRBV5-8; D is uncertain. Germline-derived CDR1 and CDR2 are SGHTS and YDEGEE. The CDR3 is made up of 12 amino acids. V lost 2 bases, J lost 7 bases, and 6 bases lay in between. CDR3 nucleotides: TGTGCCAGCAGCTTACGAGTCGGGGAGCTGTTTTTT. This gives the protein CASSLRVGELFF.

This chain links TRBV5-1 with TRBJ1-1; 8 positions match TRBD1. Germline-derived CDR1 and CDR2 are SGHRS and YFSETQ. J gave up 2 bases and V 7 bases, and 10 bases lay outside the gene matches. This CDR3 spans 15 amino acids. CDR3 coding DNA: TGCGCCAGCGTAGACGGGGCAGGGGGCAACACTGAAGCTTTCTTT. This codes for CASVDGAGGNTEAFF.

V is TRBV30 and J is TRBJ2-4; weak D call: TRBD1 (5 bases). This CDR3 has 16 amino acids. Trimming stripped 0 bases from V and 0 bases from J, with 12 bases between. In germline, CDR1 is GTSNPN, CDR2 SVGIG (reference sequence). The CDR3 loop reads CAWSVHSGLAKNIQYF. The CDR3, as DNA: TGTGCCTGGAGTGTACATTCAGGGTTAGCCAAAAACATTCAGTACTTC.